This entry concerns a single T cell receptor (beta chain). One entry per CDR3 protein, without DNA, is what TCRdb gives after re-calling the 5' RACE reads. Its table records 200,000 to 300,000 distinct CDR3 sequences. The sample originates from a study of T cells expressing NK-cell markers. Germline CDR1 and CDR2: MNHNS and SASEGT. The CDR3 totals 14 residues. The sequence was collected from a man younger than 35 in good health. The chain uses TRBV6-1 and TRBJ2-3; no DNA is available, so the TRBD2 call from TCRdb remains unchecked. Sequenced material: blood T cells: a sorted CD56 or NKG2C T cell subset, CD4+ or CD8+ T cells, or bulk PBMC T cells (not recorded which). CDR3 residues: CASSPRPITDTQYF.